The present T cell receptor (beta chain) was sequenced within a study of molecular identifiers for immune sequencing clone quantification. This clonotype was seen repeatedly, ten times or more. The CDR3 contains 12 residues. Looked up from germline, CDR1 is DFQATT and CDR2 is SNEGSKA (reference sequence). V lost 5 bases to trimming and J lost 10 bases, with 17 bases between them. TCRdb independently ran MiXCR on the PCR reads; one entry per CDR3 protein. Here the sample spans 100,000 or so distinct CDR3 sequences, approximately 22% being singletons. The clonotype originates from a human donor in good health. Some libraries in this study had Jurkat cell RNA spiked in. V gene TRBV20-1 combines with J gene TRBJ1-1; perhaps TRBD1 as D (6 bases). Sequenced input: naive CD8+ T cells from blood, with Jurkat cell RNA spiked in. Indicated subset: FACS-sorted CD8+CD4-CCR7+CD45RA+ naive T cells. Written as DNA, the CDR3 is TGCAGTGCTCCCCAAGGGGGTAGTTTAGCTTTCTTT. Translating it yields CSAPQGGSLAFF.